This TCR beta chain was obtained from a study of somatic mutations in cytotoxic T cells in rheumatoid arthritis. General study results and limits: Greater age accompanied higher CD8+ clonality in rheumatoid arthritis patients, a pattern that was absent in healthy controls.

Remarks on this clone: No antigen is known for it.

Sequenced by immunoSEQ multiplex PCR; TCRdb stores in-frame clones only, minus some. The sample yields about 10,000 clones, around 81% seen once. Germline CDR1 and CDR2: MDHEN and SYDVKM. The CDR3 covers 14 residues. Trimming cost V 4 bases and J 3 bases; bases outside gene matches: 3. The genes are TRBV28 and TRBJ2-3, with 8 bases identical to TRBD2. The origin of this receptor is a woman aged 50 to 65 in good health. Sequencing was performed on CD8+ T cells sorted from blood. This CDR3 is CASSWAGGTDTQYF. Written as DNA, the CDR3 is TGTGCCAGCAGTTGGGCGGGAGGTACAGATACGCAGTATTTT.